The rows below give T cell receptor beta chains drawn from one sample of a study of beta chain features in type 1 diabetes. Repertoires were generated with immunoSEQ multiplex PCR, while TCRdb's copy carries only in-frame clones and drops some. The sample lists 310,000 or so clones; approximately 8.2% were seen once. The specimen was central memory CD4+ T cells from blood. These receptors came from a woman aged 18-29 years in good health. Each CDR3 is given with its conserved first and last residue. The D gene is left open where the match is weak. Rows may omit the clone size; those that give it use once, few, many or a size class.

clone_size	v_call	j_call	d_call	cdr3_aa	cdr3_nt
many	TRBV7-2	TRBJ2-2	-	CASSHYTGELFF	TGTGCCAGCAGTCATTACACCGGGGAGCTGTTTTTT
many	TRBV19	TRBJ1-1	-	CASSIPGITEAFF	TGTGCCAGTAGTATTCCCGGGATCACTGAAGCTTTCTTT
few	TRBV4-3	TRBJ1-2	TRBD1	CASSQGRQGYQNYGYTF	TGCGCCAGCAGCCAAGGTCGACAGGGATATCAAAACTATGGCTACACCTTC
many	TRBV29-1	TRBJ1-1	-	CSSGVGRTAFF	TGCAGCTCCGGGGTCGGTAGAACAGCTTTCTTT
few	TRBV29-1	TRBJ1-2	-	CSVDTGTYGYTF	TGCAGCGTTGACACAGGAACCTATGGCTACACCTTC
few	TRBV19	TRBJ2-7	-	CASSIAGPMTEQYF	TGTGCCAGTAGTATAGCAGGACCCATGACCGAGCAGTACTTC
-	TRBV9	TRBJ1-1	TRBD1	CASSTIQGLRTEAFF	TGTGCCAGCAGCACTATACAGGGGCTGCGGACTGAAGCTTTCTTT
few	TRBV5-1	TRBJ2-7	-	CASSLAGADREQYF	TGCGCCAGCAGCTTGGCGGGAGCTGACCGCGAGCAGTACTTC
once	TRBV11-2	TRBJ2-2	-	CASTPRMDGELFF	TGTGCCAGCACCCCTCGGATGGACGGGGAGCTGTTTTTT
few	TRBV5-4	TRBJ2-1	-	CASSLAGTGRYNEQFF	TGTGCCAGCAGCTTGGCGGGCACAGGACGCTACAATGAGCAGTTCTTC
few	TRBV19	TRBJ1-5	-	CASTDTGSQPQHF	TGTGCCAGTACCGATACAGGGTCCCAGCCCCAGCATTTT
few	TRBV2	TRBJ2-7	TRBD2	CASTLRSSGRNKYEQYF	TGTGCCAGCACCTTGAGGTCTAGCGGGAGGAATAAGTACGAGCAGTACTTC
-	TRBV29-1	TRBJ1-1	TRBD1	CSVAPTGEATEAFF	TGCAGCGTTGCCCCGACAGGGGAGGCCACTGAAGCTTTCTTT
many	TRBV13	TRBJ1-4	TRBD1	CASSTRQGSREKLFF	TGTGCCAGCAGCACTCGACAGGGAAGTCGTGAAAAACTGTTTTTT
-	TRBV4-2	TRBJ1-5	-	CASSRFRGPNQPQHF	TGTGCCAGCAGCCGGTTCCGGGGTCCCAATCAGCCCCAGCATTTT
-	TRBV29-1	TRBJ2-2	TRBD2	CSVDGGRSTGELFF	TGCAGCGTTGACGGCGGGAGGTCCACCGGGGAGCTGTTTTTT
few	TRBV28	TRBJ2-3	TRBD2	CASSSPSGRVGDTQYF	TGTGCCAGCAGTTCCCCCTCCGGGAGGGTAGGAGATACGCAGTATTTT
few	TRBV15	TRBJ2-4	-	CATSRDRVSTKNIQYF	TGTGCCACCAGCAGAGACAGGGTTTCTACCAAAAACATTCAGTACTTC
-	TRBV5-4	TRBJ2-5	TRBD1	CASSFRTGEETQYF	TGTGCCAGCAGCTTTCGGACAGGGGAAGAGACCCAGTACTTC
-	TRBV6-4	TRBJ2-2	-	CASSIQPGGKEELFF	TGTGCCAGCAGTATACAGCCCGGTGGGAAGGAGGAGCTGTTTTTT
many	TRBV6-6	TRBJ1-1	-	CAERDKRNTEAFF	TGTGCCGAGCGGGACAAACGGAACACTGAAGCTTTCTTT
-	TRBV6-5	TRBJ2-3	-	CASSYSGGTDTQYF	TGTGCCAGCAGTTACTCAGGGGGCACAGATACGCAGTATTTT
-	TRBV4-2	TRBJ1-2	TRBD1	CASSRGQGGYSTSYGYTF	TGTGCCAGCAGCCGGGGACAGGGGGGATATTCTACCAGCTATGGCTACACCTTC
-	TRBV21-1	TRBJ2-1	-	CASRKGTSYNEQFF	TGTGCCAGCAGGAAGGGGACTTCCTACAATGAGCAGTTCTTC
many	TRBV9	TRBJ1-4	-	CASSVDVGSSSANEKLFF	TGTGCCAGCAGCGTAGATGTGGGCAGCAGCTCAGCTAATGAAAAACTGTTTTTT
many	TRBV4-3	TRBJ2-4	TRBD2	CASSRNSGRGDIQYF	TGCGCCAGCAGCCGCAATAGCGGGAGGGGAGACATTCAGTACTTC
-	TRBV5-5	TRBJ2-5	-	CASSLVGRETQYF	TGTGCCAGCAGCTTGGTGGGGCGAGAGACCCAGTACTTC
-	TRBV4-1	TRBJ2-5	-	CASSPSGLARETQYF	TGCGCCAGCAGCCCAAGTGGTCTAGCTCGGGAGACCCAGTACTTC
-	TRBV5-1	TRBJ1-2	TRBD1	CASSLGQGGYGYTF	TGCGCCAGCAGCTTAGGACAGGGAGGCTATGGCTACACCTTC
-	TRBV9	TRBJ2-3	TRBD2	CASSVGLAGTTDTQYF	TGTGCCAGCAGCGTAGGACTAGCGGGGACCACAGATACGCAGTATTTT
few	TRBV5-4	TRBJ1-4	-	CASSLTASTNEKLFF	TGTGCCAGCAGCCTAACAGCCTCAACTAATGAAAAACTGTTTTTT
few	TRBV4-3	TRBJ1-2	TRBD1	CASSQGVQGGYGYTF	TGCGCCAGCAGCCAAGGAGTACAGGGGGGCTATGGCTACACCTTC
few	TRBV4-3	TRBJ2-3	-	CASSQDWAHTDTQYF	TGCGCCAGCAGCCAGGACTGGGCTCACACAGATACGCAGTATTTT
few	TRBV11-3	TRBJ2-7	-	CASSLVATGYEQYF	TGTGCCAGCAGCTTAGTAGCAACAGGTTACGAGCAGTACTTC
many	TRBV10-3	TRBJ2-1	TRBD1	CAASRDRDNEQFF	TGTGCCGCCTCCCGGGACAGGGACAATGAGCAGTTCTTC
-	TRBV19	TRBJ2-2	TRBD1	CASSTRTGSSGELFF	TGTGCCAGTAGTACGCGGACAGGGTCTAGCGGGGAGCTGTTTTTT
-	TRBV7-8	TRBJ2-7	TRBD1	CASSLDWSGTGGYEQYF	TGTGCCAGCAGCCTTGACTGGTCCGGGACAGGGGGGTACGAGCAGTACTTC
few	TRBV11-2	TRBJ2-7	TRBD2	CASSPGLVGEQYF	TGTGCCAGCAGCCCGGGACTAGTTGGCGAGCAGTACTTC